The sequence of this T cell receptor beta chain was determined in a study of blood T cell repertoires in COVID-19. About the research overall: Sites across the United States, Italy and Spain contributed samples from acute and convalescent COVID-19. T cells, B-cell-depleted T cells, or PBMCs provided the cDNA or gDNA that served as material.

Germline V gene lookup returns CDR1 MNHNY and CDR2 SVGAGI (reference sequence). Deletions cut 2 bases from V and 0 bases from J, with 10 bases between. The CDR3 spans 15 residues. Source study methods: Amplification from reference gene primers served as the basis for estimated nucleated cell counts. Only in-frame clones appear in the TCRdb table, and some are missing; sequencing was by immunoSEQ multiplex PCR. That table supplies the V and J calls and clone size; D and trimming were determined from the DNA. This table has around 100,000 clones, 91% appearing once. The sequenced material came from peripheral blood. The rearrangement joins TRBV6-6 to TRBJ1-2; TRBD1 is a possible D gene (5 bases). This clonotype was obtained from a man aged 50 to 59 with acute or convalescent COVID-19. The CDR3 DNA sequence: TGTGCCAGCAGTTACGGGGGGTCAGCTAACTATGGCTACACCTTC. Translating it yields CASSYGGSANYGYTF.